This entry lists 23 T cell receptor beta chains sequenced from one sample in a study of beta chain features in type 1 diabetes. Study-level points and caveats: Within each of all four CD4+ subsets, Type 1 diabetes patients had TCRB CDR3s that were moderately but significantly shorter.

Expressed TCRB transcripts were sequenced, since all the RNA that had been isolated was reverse transcribed. Clones were sequenced by immunoSEQ multiplex PCR, and TCRdb holds only the in-frame ones, with some missing. The sample holds some 63,000 clones, around 49% seen once. These TCRs' antigens remain unknown. The sequenced sample consisted of central memory CD4+ T cells from blood. The receptors were gathered from a man aged 25 to 40 with type 1 diabetes.

The CDR3 spells CSVRAGGSWDEQFF. In DNA form, the CDR3 reads TGCAGCGTGAGGGCCGGCGGATCATGGGATGAGCAGTTCTTC. The gene calls are TRBV29-1 and TRBJ2-1; possible D gene TRBD2, 5 bases. CDR1 is SQVTM and CDR2 is ANQGSEA in the germline V gene. The V end lost 6 bases, the J end lost 8 bases, and 20 bases lay between the germline ends. The CDR3 runs 14 residues.

The genes are TRBV5-1 and TRBJ2-5, with 12 bases identical to TRBD1. Germline V lookup: CDR1 SGHRS, CDR2 YFSETQ. The length of the CDR3 is 13 residues. V gave up 7 bases and J gave up 4 bases; unmatched junction bases: 2. CDR3 coding DNA: TGCGCCAGCGGGACAGGGGGCGGAGAGACCCAGTACTTC. Encoded protein: CASGTGGGETQYF.

V and J are TRBV2 and TRBJ1-1, with D maybe TRBD1 (6 bases). This CDR3 has 13 amino acids. CDR1 and CDR2 from the germline V gene are SNHLY and FYNNEI. V was shortened by 7 bases and J by 7 bases, with 16 bases between the two germline ends. CDR3 region: CASNDNRVNEAFF. The CDR3, as DNA: TGTGCCAGCAACGACAACAGGGTCAATGAAGCTTTCTTT.

This clone was found a few times. V usage is TRBV7-6 and J usage is TRBJ2-1; the match to TRBD2 covers 13 bases. With V trimmed by 11 bases and J by 7 bases, 8 bases remained unmatched. The CDR3 covers 14 residues. Germline lookup yields CDR1 SGHVS and CDR2 FNYEAQ. The chain's CDR3 is CAWRLAGGPNEQFF. The CDR3 DNA reads TGTGCCTGGCGACTAGCGGGGGGCCCGAATGAGCAGTTCTTC.

The chain is built from TRBV5-6 and TRBJ2-2; 10 bases are a match to TRBD1. This CDR3 spans 15 amino acids. Germline V CDR1 and CDR2: SGHDT, YYEEEE. V trimming: 4 bases; J trimming: 3 bases; junction bases outside the gene matches: 3. The CDR3 here is CASSADRGDTGELFF. CDR3 DNA: TGTGCCAGCAGCGCGGACAGGGGGGACACCGGGGAGCTGTTTTTT.

This chain joins TRBV6-1 and TRBJ1-1; maybe TRBD1 (6 bases). Germline loops: CDR1 MNHNS, CDR2 SASEGT. This CDR3 region has 14 residues. Between the trimmed V and J ends, which lost 1 base and 5 bases, there was a span of 11 bases. The CDR3 DNA reads as TGTGCCAGCAGTGAAGATACAGGGTGGACTGAAGCTTTCTTT. It yields the protein CASSEDTGWTEAFF.

The chain has TRBV5-4 and TRBJ2-2, with D possibly being TRBD2 (6 bases). V shed 4 bases and J shed 4 bases, with 11 bases lying between them. The CDR3 spans 14 residues. In germline, CDR1 is SGHNT, CDR2 YYREEE (reference sequence). CDR3 sequence reads: CASSAGLRTGELFF. CDR3 coding DNA: TGTGCCAGCAGCGCGGGACTCCGCACCGGGGAGCTGTTTTTT.

This clone has just a few counts. The chain uses TRBV5-4 and TRBJ1-6; 8 positions agree with TRBD1. This CDR3 comprises 15 residues. V gave up 4 bases and J gave up 9 bases; unmatched junction bases: 9. Germline V CDR1 and CDR2: SGHNT, YYREEE (reference sequence). CDR3 DNA sequence: TGTGCCAGCAGCACGCCGGGACAGGTGGCTTCACCCCTCCACTTT. It specifies CASSTPGQVASPLHF.

Comments on this clone: The identical CDR3 is also encoded by other nucleotide sequences in the sample. The genes are TRBV5-4 and TRBJ2-2; perhaps TRBD1 as D (6 bases). Germline CDR1 SGHNT, CDR2 YYREEE (reference sequence). The length of the CDR3 is 15 residues. V dropped 5 bases and J dropped 6 bases, with 17 bases sitting between them. The CDR3 DNA is TGTGCCAGCAGACCGGGGCAGGGGAAGTCCGGGGAGCTGTTTTTT. Protein product: CASRPGQGKSGELFF.

The V and J genes are TRBV5-5 and TRBJ2-4; 10 bases are shared with TRBD1. This CDR3 contains 13 residues. The germline V gene has CDR1 SGHKS and CDR2 YYEKEE (reference sequence). With V trimmed by 4 bases and J by 8 bases, 3 bases remained unmatched. CDR3 protein: CASSGTGVDIQYF. The CDR3 nucleotides read TGTGCCAGCAGCGGGACAGGGGTGGACATTCAGTACTTC.

The chain has TRBV6-6 and TRBJ2-7, with 7 bases fitting TRBD2. Losses at the gene ends were 5 bases for V and 1 base for J; bases not matched to a gene: 2. Germline CDR1 is MNHNY and CDR2 is SVGAGI (reference sequence). This CDR3 has 13 amino acids. The DNA for the CDR3 is TGTGCCAGCAGTCTTAGCGGGTCCTACGAGCAGTACTTC. Amino acid sequence: CASSLSGSYEQYF.

V gene TRBV12-5 combines with J gene TRBJ2-1; 13 bases are shared with TRBD2. V gave up 6 bases and J gave up 7 bases; unmatched junction bases: 6. Germline assignment: CDR1 LGHNT and CDR2 FRNRAP. This CDR3 spans 15 amino acids. This CDR3 reads CASGQGLAGWNEQFF. CDR3 nucleotide sequence: TGTGCTAGTGGCCAGGGACTAGCGGGATGGAATGAGCAGTTCTTC.

This clone was counted only a few times. The CDR3 spells CASSEAGQWYEQYF. The CDR3 DNA reads as TGTGCCAGCAGTGAGGCAGGGCAGTGGTACGAGCAGTACTTC. The rearrangement links TRBV2 to TRBJ2-7; weak D call: TRBD1 (5 bases). The CDR3 totals 14 residues. Trimming took off 3 bases at V and 4 bases at J, with 13 bases between the two ends. The germline V gene encodes CDR1 SNHLY and CDR2 FYNNEI.

A single count supports this clone. A junction boundary mismatches the germline segment, possibly from a read error. The chain has TRBV2 and TRBJ2-2; 15 bases line up with TRBD2. The germline V gene encodes CDR1 SNHLY and CDR2 FYNNEI. The CDR3 has 17 residues. In nucleotides, the CDR3 is TGTGCCAGCAGTAAGGGGACTAGCGGGAGGAACGCCGGGGAGCTGTTTTTT. Its protein product is CASSKGTSGRNAGELFF.

This chain connects TRBV7-2 to TRBJ1-2; D gene unclear. Germline V gene data show CDR1 as SGHTA and CDR2 as FQGNSA. The CDR3 totals 13 residues. V was cut by 2 bases and J by 4 bases, with 8 bases left in between. CDR3 protein: CASSLLAGYGYTF. In DNA, the CDR3 is TGTGCCAGCAGCTTACTGGCAGGCTATGGCTACACCTTC.

This clone was seen more than once but under ten times. The chain combines TRBV4-2 with TRBJ2-7; the match to TRBD2 covers 11 bases. V was pared by 0 bases and J by 4 bases, with 5 bases of the junction left unmatched. CDR3 length: 16 amino acids. Germline V lookup: CDR1 LGHNA, CDR2 YNFKEQ. CDR3: CASSQDPWTSGYEQYF. The CDR3 nucleotides read TGTGCCAGCAGCCAAGATCCCTGGACTAGCGGGTACGAGCAGTACTTC.

The chain carries TRBV28 and TRBJ1-1; TRBD1 aligns across 8 bases. With V trimmed by 10 bases and J by 7 bases, 8 bases remained unmatched. This CDR3 has 12 amino acids. Germline CDR1 and CDR2: MDHEN and SYDVKM. The CDR3 sequence is CATDREGVEAFF. The CDR3 nucleotides are TGTGCCACGGACAGGGAGGGAGTTGAAGCTTTCTTT. The full variable domain, rest sourced from reference TRBV28 and TRBJ1-1, is DVKVTQSSRYLVKRTGEKVFLECVQDMDHENMFWYRQDPGLGLRLIYFSYDVKMKEKGDIPEGYSVSREKKERFSLILESASTNQTSMYLCATDREGVEAFFGQGTRLTVV.

J is TRBJ2-7 and V is TRBV5-8; a weak D match, TRBD1 (5 bases). Trimming pared 3 bases from V and 6 bases from J, leaving 13 bases between. Germline V CDR1 and CDR2: SGHTS, YDEGEE. The CDR3 extends over 13 amino acids. CDR3 DNA sequence: TGTGCCAGCAGCTGGCAGGGTGGCGGCGAGCAGTACTTC. It codes for CASSWQGGGEQYF.

This clone was seen a handful of times. The chain links TRBV11-2 to TRBJ2-2, with 8 bases aligning to TRBD2. The CDR3 covers 16 residues. V dropped 1 base and J dropped 1; count of bases not matched to a gene: 2. Germline loops: CDR1 SGHAT, CDR2 FQNNGV. The CDR3 DNA is TGTGCCAGCAGCTTAGCGGGAGGGAAGAACACCGGGGAGCTGTTTTTT. It is translated as CASSLAGGKNTGELFF. The variable domain in full, with the rest retrieved from reference TRBV11-2 and TRBJ2-2, is EAGVAQSPRYKIIEKRQSVAFWCNPISGHATLYWYQQILGQGPKLLIQFQNNGVVDDSQLPKDRFSAERLKGVDSTLKIQPAKLEDSAVYLCASSLAGGKNTGELFFGEGSRLTVL.

J is TRBJ1-1 and V is TRBV7-8; D remains unclear. The CDR3 consists of 13 residues. The V and J ends lost 6 bases and 3 bases respectively, with 11 bases between them. Per germline, CDR1 SGHVS and CDR2 FQNEAQ. The CDR3 nucleotides read TGTGCCAGCAGGTCTCCTAGGCACACTGAAGCTTTCTTT. Protein: CASRSPRHTEAFF.

V and J are TRBV11-2 and TRBJ2-1, with D tentatively TRBD2 (5 bases). CDR1 and CDR2 from the germline V gene are SGHAT and FQNNGV. The V gene lost 5 bases and the J gene lost 9 bases, with 14 bases spanning the gap. The CDR3 is 13 residues long. CDR3 amino acids: CASSPGEGREQFF. CDR3 nucleotides: TGTGCCAGCAGCCCCGGCGAGGGCCGTGAGCAGTTCTTC.

The rearrangement links TRBV5-1 to TRBJ1-1; a possible D gene is TRBD1 (5 bases). Germline CDR1 is SGHRS and CDR2 is YFSETQ. V gave up 3 bases and J gave up 3 bases, with 12 bases separating them. The CDR3 runs to 14 residues. The DNA for the CDR3 is TGCGCCAGCAGCTCGGAGGGACCGGACACTGAAGCTTTCTTT. Protein: CASSSEGPDTEAFF. The variable domain in full, with the rest retrieved from reference TRBV5-1 and TRBJ1-1, is KAGVTQTPRYLIKTRGQQVTLSCSPISGHRSVSWYQQTPGQGLQFLFEYFSETQRNKGNFPGRFSGRQFSNSRSEMNVSTLELGDSALYLCASSSEGPDTEAFFGQGTRLTVV.

This clone was counted between two and nine times. The chain carries TRBV7-2 and TRBJ2-7; D is perhaps TRBD2 (6 bases). The CDR3 length is 14 residues. Germline-derived CDR1 and CDR2 are SGHTA and FQGNSA. V was pared by 3 bases and J by 1 base, with 10 bases between. The CDR3 region has the DNA TGTGCCAGCAGCTTCGGGGGAGGTTCCTACGAGCAGTACTTC. It specifies CASSFGGGSYEQYF.